A single sample is the source of the 27 T cell receptor beta chains below, sequenced in a study of early T cells in non-severe SARS-CoV-2 infection. MiXCR was run by TCRdb on the 5' RACE reads, yielding one entry per CDR3 protein. The table lists 45,000 to 75,000 distinct CDR3 sequences, around 5.6% of them singletons, with 6.8% in the top ten. Sequences were obtained from whole blood. The source of these receptors is an adult who was a healthcare worker with PCR-confirmed SARS-CoV-2 infection or an uninfected control (not recorded which).

This clonotype was recorded many times. The chain joins TRBV12-3 or TRBV12-4 to TRBJ1-5; D not certain. Trimming removed 6 bases from V and 5 bases from J, with 11 bases in between. The CDR3 runs 13 residues. The CDR3 sequence: CASSGRFDQPQHF. CDR3 sequence (DNA): TGTGCCAGCAGCGGCAGGTTTGATCAGCCCCAGCATTTT.

Ten or more counts support this clonotype. V usage is TRBV12-3 or TRBV12-4 and J usage is TRBJ2-3, with D maybe TRBD1 (6 bases). V was trimmed by 2 bases and J by 5 bases, leaving 14 bases between them. This CDR3 has 15 residues. The CDR3 reads CASSLTGQWGDTQYF. The CDR3 nucleotides are TGTGCCAGCAGTTTAACTGGACAGTGGGGAGATACGCAGTATTTT.

J is TRBJ2-6 and V is TRBV29-1; possibly TRBD2 for D (7 bases). The CDR3 is 17 amino acids. CDR1 is SQVTM, CDR2 ANQGSEA, per germline. Trimming left V 2 bases short and J 1 base short, with 15 bases between. Here the CDR3 reads CSVEFAGAGSGANVLTF. CDR3 DNA: TGCAGCGTTGAATTTGCGGGGGCAGGGTCTGGGGCCAACGTCCTGACTTTC.

This clonotype has at least ten counts. V is TRBV7-9 and J is TRBJ2-7; the D is unclear. The length of the CDR3 is 12 residues. V was clipped by 5 bases and J by 6 bases, with 11 bases between them. Germline loops: CDR1 SEHNR, CDR2 FQNEAQ (reference sequence). DNA of the CDR3: TGTGCCAGCAGCCCCTACCCGTCCGAGCAGTACTTC. Translation gives CASSPYPSEQYF.

In its sample, this clonotype was seen a few times. J is TRBJ2-1 and V is TRBV20-1; D is possibly TRBD2 (5 bases). Germline values: CDR1 DFQATT, CDR2 SNEGSKA (reference sequence). V was trimmed by 4 bases and J by 6 bases, leaving 16 bases between them. The CDR3 sequence is 14 residues long. The CDR3: CSAKFPEELNEQFF. Written as DNA, the CDR3 is TGCAGTGCTAAGTTCCCGGAGGAGCTCAATGAGCAGTTCTTC.

This clonotype was counted ten times or more. The chain is built from TRBV20-1 and TRBJ2-7, with a possible D match to TRBD1 (6 bases). V dropped 3 bases and J dropped 2 bases, with 8 bases sitting between them. The germline gives CDR1 DFQATT, CDR2 SNEGSKA (reference sequence). The CDR3 is 12 amino acids. In DNA, the CDR3 is TGCAGTGCTAGGGGACAACCCTACGAGCAGTACTTC. Protein sequence: CSARGQPYEQYF.

This clonotype showed up many times. The chain couples TRBV9 to TRBJ1-2; D gene unclear. Germline V gene data show CDR1 as SGDLS and CDR2 as YYNGEE. The ends were cut back, 3 bases at V and 0 bases at J, with 15 bases in the middle. The CDR3 length is 16 residues. Here the CDR3 reads CASSESGRAANYGYTF. CDR3 nucleotide sequence: TGTGCCAGCAGCGAGTCTGGGAGGGCAGCTAACTATGGCTACACCTTC.

This clonotype was picked up many times. V is TRBV4-2 and J is TRBJ2-1; 11 bases map to TRBD2. Germline lookup yields CDR1 LGHNA and CDR2 YNFKEQ. V gave up 6 bases and J gave up 7 bases; unmatched junction bases: 8. The CDR3 is 15 residues long. This chain's CDR3 is CASRPTSGGVNEQFF. In DNA, the CDR3 is TGTGCCAGCAGACCCACTAGCGGGGGTGTGAATGAGCAGTTCTTC.

This clonotype was counted ten times or more. The chain uses TRBV7-9 and TRBJ1-5; perhaps TRBD1 as D (5 bases). V was clipped by 1 base and J by 6 bases, with 7 bases between them. CDR1 and CDR2 from the germline V gene are SEHNR and FQNEAQ (reference sequence). CDR3 length equals 13 residues. The CDR3 DNA reads as TGTGCCAGCAGCTTAGATGGGGCTCAGCCCCAGCATTTT. This translates into CASSLDGAQPQHF.

This clonotype was counted many times. The J gene is TRBJ2-1, the V gene TRBV27; possibly TRBD1 for D (6 bases). Germline loops: CDR1 MNHEY, CDR2 SMNVEV (reference sequence). This CDR3 is built from 15 residues. The V gene lost 8 bases and the J gene lost 2 bases, with 16 bases spanning the gap. This CDR3 reads CASGSSGTPYNEQFF. The CDR3 DNA reads as TGTGCCAGCGGCAGCTCCGGGACACCCTACAATGAGCAGTTCTTC.

This clonotype was observed many times. V gene TRBV4-3 combines with J gene TRBJ1-6; 7 bases line up with TRBD1. Germline V lookup: CDR1 LGHNA, CDR2 YSLEER. The V segment lost 4 bases and the J segment 8 bases; nucleotides outside the gene matches: 8. The CDR3 has 15 residues. Written as DNA, the CDR3 is TGCGCCAGCAGCCCACAGGGGAGTCGGGATTCACCCCTCCACTTT. Protein sequence: CASSPQGSRDSPLHF.

The sample holds a few counts of this clonotype. The chain couples TRBV7-2 to TRBJ1-5; no firm D call. The germline CDR1 and CDR2 sequences are SGHTA and FQGNSA. V lost 8 bases, J lost 0 bases, and 20 bases lay in between. This CDR3 is 17 amino acids long. The CDR3 loop is CASQLRAGDYSNQPQHF. For the CDR3, the DNA is TGTGCCAGCCAATTGAGGGCGGGAGATTATAGCAATCAGCCCCAGCATTTT.

Comment on this clonotype: Being one base from a much bigger clone, this may be a read error. This sequence joins TRBV7-2 and TRBJ2-2; TRBD2 matches 12 bases. V shed 2 bases and J 10 bases; nucleotides not matched to a gene: 8. Germline assignment: CDR1 SGHTA and CDR2 FQGNSA. This CDR3 has 16 amino acids. The CDR3 sequence is CASSLPGLAGLVELFF. CDR3 sequence (DNA): TGTGCCAGCAGCTTACCAGGACTAGCGGGGCTTGTGGAGCTGTTTTTT.

This clonotype was recorded a few times. The gene calls are TRBV5-6 and TRBJ1-2; D possibly corresponds to TRBD1 (6 bases). The CDR3 consists of 14 residues. Looked up from germline, CDR1 is SGHDT and CDR2 is YYEEEE. The V gene lost 4 bases and the J gene lost 2 bases, with 12 bases spanning the gap. The CDR3 here is CASSPTQGNYGYTF. The CDR3 DNA sequence: TGTGCCAGCAGCCCGACACAGGGAAACTATGGCTACACCTTC.

This clonotype showed up many times. The chain carries TRBV7-2 and TRBJ2-1; TRBD2 aligns across 11 bases. V dropped 3 bases and J dropped 5; count of bases not matched to a gene: 9. The CDR3 runs 17 residues. Germline CDR1 and CDR2: SGHTA and FQGNSA. CDR3 loop: CASSFRFSGRGNNEQFF. The CDR3 DNA sequence: TGTGCCAGCAGCTTTAGGTTTAGCGGGAGGGGGAACAATGAGCAGTTCTTC. Using reference TRBV7-2 and TRBJ2-1 for the parts outside the CDR3, the full variable domain is GAGVSQSPSNKVTEKGKDVELRCDPISGHTALYWYRQSLGQGLEFLIYFQGNSAPDKSGLPSDRFSAERTGGSVSTLTIQRTQQEDSAVYLCASSFRFSGRGNNEQFFGPGTRLTVL.

This clonotype showed up many times. The chain couples TRBV12-3 or TRBV12-4 to TRBJ1-5; 8 nucleotides align to TRBD1. Germline trimming cut 4 bases from V and 6 bases from J; bases unmatched to any gene: 11. The length of the CDR3 is 16 residues. CDR3 DNA sequence: TGTGCCAGCAGTTCTCGGACAGGGAGAGGGGTTCAGCCCCAGCATTTT. Translation gives CASSSRTGRGVQPQHF.

The CDR3 loop reads CASSQDGTRTDTQYF. Written as DNA, the CDR3 is TGCGCCAGCAGCCAAGATGGGACTCGAACAGATACGCAGTATTTT. This sequence joins TRBV4-1 and TRBJ2-3; weak D call: TRBD2 (6 bases). The CDR3 sequence is 15 residues long. V was trimmed by 0 bases and J by 3 bases, leaving 10 bases between them. Germline-derived CDR1 and CDR2 are MGHRA and YSYEKL.

This clonotype was counted a few times. The rearrangement links TRBV9 to TRBJ2-7; the D is unclear. Germline V gene data show CDR1 as SGDLS and CDR2 as YYNGEE. With 0 bases removed from V and 10 bases from J, the gap between germline ends came to 11 bases. The CDR3 loop spans 12 amino acids. DNA of the CDR3: TGTGCCAGCAGCGTAGTAGAAGGCTACCAGTACTTC. This translates into CASSVVEGYQYF.

This clonotype was found a few times. The genes are TRBV7-3 and TRBJ2-2; D may match TRBD1 or TRBD2 (5 bases each). CDR1 is SGHTA and CDR2 is FQGTGA in the germline V gene. The CDR3 contains 14 residues. V was trimmed by 0 bases and J by 4 bases, leaving 6 bases between them. The CDR3 nucleotides are TGTGCCAGCAGCTTAACGAGGGGCACCGGGGAGCTGTTTTTT. Its protein is CASSLTRGTGELFF. The full variable domain, with the rest looked up from reference TRBV7-3 and TRBJ2-2, is GAGVSQTPSNKVTEKGKYVELRCDPISGHTALYWYRQSLGQGPEFLIYFQGTGAADDSGLPNDRFFAVRPEGSVSTLKIQRTERGDSAVYLCASSLTRGTGELFFGEGSRLTVL.

The V and J genes are TRBV4-3 and TRBJ1-4, with D tentatively TRBD1 (5 bases). Per germline, CDR1 LGHNA and CDR2 YSLEER. This CDR3 is 21 amino acids long. Trimming stripped 0 bases from V and 4 bases from J, with 27 bases between. The CDR3 DNA follows: TGCGCCAGCAGCCAAGATGGATGGGGGAATCAGTTGTCGTCCGATAATGAAAAACTGTTTTTT. Translation: CASSQDGWGNQLSSDNEKLFF.

This clonotype was seen ten or more times. This chain connects TRBV30 to TRBJ1-3; D is unresolved. CDR1 and CDR2 from the germline V gene are GTSNPN and SVGIG (reference sequence). This CDR3 is built from 15 residues. The germline V and J ends were trimmed by 0 bases and 0 bases, with 9 bases remaining between them. The CDR3 coding sequence is TGTGCCTGGAGTGTAGGGCAGGACTCTGGAAACACCATATATTTT. Translated, it gives CAWSVGQDSGNTIYF.

In the case of this clonotype: Being one base from a much bigger clone, this may be a read error. The chain is built from TRBV27 and TRBJ2-4; the D call may be TRBD1 or TRBD2 (6 bases each). V was pared by 3 bases and J by 4 bases, with 16 bases between. Per the germline V gene, CDR1 is MNHEY and CDR2 is SMNVEV (reference sequence). The CDR3 spans 16 residues. The CDR3 region is CASSFIGGGEKNIQYF. CDR3 coding DNA: TGTGCCAGCAGTTTTATCGGGGGCGGTGAAAAAAACATTCAGTACTTC.

V gene TRBV20-1 combines with J gene TRBJ1-2; D is possibly TRBD1 (5 bases). Germline CDR1 and CDR2: DFQATT and SNEGSKA (reference sequence). The CDR3 is 14 residues long. Trimming took 6 bases from V and 3 from J, leaving 17 bases between them. This CDR3 reads CSAASPAGHYGYTF. The CDR3 bases are TGCAGTGCCGCTTCGCCCGCGGGGCACTATGGCTACACCTTC.

This clonotype was counted many times. The chain uses TRBV7-6 and TRBJ1-2; no clear D. From germline, CDR1 is SGHVS and CDR2 FNYEAQ. V gave up 5 bases and J gave up 2 bases, with 9 bases separating them. The CDR3 loop spans 13 amino acids. CDR3 protein: CASSDPANYGYTF. The CDR3 nucleotides read TGTGCCAGCAGCGACCCGGCCAACTATGGCTACACCTTC. The entire variable domain, with the rest obtained from reference TRBV7-6 and TRBJ1-2, is as follows: GAGVSQSPRYKVTKRGQDVALRCDPISGHVSLYWYRQALGQGPEFLTYFNYEAQQDKSGLPNDRFSAERPEGSISTLTIQRTEQRDSAMYRCASSDPANYGYTFGSGTRLTVV.

This clonotype was observed a few times. This sequence joins TRBV20-1 and TRBJ1-6; D call uncertain. V shed 0 bases and J shed 18 bases, with 15 bases lying between them. Per the germline V gene, CDR1 is DFQATT and CDR2 is SNEGSKA (reference sequence). The CDR3 spans 12 residues. The chain's CDR3 is CSARETPGRHHF. CDR3 sequence (DNA): TGCAGTGCTAGAGAAACGCCTGGGCGGCACCACTTT.

This clonotype is medium-sized (0.01 to 0.1%) in the sample. The chain recombines TRBV12-5 with TRBJ1-1; no reliable D call. Germline V gene data show CDR1 as LGHNT and CDR2 as FRNRAP. There are 14 residues in the CDR3. V lost 2 bases and J 4 bases, leaving 11 bases between the germline ends. The DNA for the CDR3 is TGTGCTAGTGGTTTGTCCATAGGGTTCACTGAAGCTTTCTTT. Translating gives CASGLSIGFTEAFF.

This clonotype occurred many times. The CDR3 DNA follows: TGTGCCAGCAGCTTGGTGGGACTGCACACCGGGGAGCTGTTTTTT. It specifies CASSLVGLHTGELFF. The V and J genes are TRBV5-4 and TRBJ2-2, with D possibly matching TRBD2 (6 bases). The CDR3 covers 15 residues. Germline lookup yields CDR1 SGHNT and CDR2 YYREEE (reference sequence). V lost 0 bases and J lost 3, with 9 bases in between. The complete variable domain, with remaining parts taken from reference TRBV5-4 and TRBJ2-2, reads ETGVTQSPTHLIKTRGQQVTLRCSSQSGHNTVSWYQQALGQGPQFIFQYYREEENGRGNFPPRFSGLQFPNYSSELNVNALELDDSALYLCASSLVGLHTGELFFGEGSRLTVL.